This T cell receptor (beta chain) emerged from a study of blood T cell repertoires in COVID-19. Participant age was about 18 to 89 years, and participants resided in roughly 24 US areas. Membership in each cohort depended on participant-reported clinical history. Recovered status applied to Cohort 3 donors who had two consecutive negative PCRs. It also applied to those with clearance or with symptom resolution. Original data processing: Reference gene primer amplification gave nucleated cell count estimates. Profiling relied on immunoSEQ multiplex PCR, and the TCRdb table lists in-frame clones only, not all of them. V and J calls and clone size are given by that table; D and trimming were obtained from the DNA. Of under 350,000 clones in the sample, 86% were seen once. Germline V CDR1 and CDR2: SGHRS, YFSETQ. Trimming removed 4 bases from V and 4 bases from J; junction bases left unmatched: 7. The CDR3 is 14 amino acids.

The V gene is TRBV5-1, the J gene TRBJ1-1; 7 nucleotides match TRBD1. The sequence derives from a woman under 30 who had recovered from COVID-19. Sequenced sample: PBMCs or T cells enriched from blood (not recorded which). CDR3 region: CASSAPAGGTEAFF. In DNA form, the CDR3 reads TGCGCCAGCAGCGCCCCCGCAGGGGGCACTGAAGCTTTCTTT.